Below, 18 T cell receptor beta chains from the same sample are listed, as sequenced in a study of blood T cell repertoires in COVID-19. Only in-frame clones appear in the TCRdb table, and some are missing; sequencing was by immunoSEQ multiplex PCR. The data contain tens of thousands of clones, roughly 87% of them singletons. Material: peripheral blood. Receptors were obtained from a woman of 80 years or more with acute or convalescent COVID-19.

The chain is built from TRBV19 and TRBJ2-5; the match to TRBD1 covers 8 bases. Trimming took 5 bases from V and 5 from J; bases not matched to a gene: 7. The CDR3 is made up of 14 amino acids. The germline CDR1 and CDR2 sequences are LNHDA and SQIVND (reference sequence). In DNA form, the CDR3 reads TGTGCCAGTAGTCCGGACAGGGAATCGGAGACCCAGTACTTC. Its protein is CASSPDRESETQYF.

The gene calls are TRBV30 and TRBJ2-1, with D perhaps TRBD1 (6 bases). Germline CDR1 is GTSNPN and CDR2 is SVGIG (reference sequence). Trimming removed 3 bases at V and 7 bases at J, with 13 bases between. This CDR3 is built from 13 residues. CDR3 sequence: CAWRIQGVNEQFF. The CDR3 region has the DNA TGTGCCTGGAGGATACAGGGAGTAAATGAGCAGTTCTTC.

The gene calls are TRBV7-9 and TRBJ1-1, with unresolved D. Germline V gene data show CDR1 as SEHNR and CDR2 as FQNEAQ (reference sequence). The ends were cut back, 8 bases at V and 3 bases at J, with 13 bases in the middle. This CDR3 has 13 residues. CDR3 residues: CASAPSMDTEAFF. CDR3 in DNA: TGTGCCAGCGCTCCCAGTATGGACACTGAAGCTTTCTTT.

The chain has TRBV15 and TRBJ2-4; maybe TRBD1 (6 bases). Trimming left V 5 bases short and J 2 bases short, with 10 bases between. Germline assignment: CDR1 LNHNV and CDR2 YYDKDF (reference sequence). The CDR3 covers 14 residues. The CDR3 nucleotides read TGTGCCACCAGCCGCCAGGGGTCCAAAAACATTCAGTACTTC. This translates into CATSRQGSKNIQYF.

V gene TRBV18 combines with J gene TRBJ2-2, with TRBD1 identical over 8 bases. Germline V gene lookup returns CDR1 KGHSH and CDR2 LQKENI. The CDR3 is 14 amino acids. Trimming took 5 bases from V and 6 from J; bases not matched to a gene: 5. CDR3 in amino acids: CASSLSTGAGELFF. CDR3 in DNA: TGTGCCAGCTCATTGTCGACAGGGGCCGGGGAGCTGTTTTTT.

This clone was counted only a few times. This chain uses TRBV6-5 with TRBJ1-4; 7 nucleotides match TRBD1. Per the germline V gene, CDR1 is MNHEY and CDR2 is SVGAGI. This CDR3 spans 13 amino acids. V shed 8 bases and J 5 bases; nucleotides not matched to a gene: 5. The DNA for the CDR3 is TGTGCCAGCCACGGGACAGCCAATGAAAAACTGTTTTTT. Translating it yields CASHGTANEKLFF.

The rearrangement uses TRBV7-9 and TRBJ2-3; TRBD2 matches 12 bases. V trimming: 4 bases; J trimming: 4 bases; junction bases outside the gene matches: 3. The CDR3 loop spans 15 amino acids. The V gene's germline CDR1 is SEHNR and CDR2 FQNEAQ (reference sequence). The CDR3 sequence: CASSSTSGSSDTQYF. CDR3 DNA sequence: TGTGCCAGCAGCTCGACTAGCGGGAGTTCAGATACGCAGTATTTT.

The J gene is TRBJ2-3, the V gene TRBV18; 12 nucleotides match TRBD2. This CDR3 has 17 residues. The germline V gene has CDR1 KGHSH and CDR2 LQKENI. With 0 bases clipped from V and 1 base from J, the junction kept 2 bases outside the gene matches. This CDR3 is CASSPPLAGGGTDTQYF. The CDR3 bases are TGTGCCAGCTCACCACCCCTAGCGGGAGGGGGCACAGATACGCAGTATTTT. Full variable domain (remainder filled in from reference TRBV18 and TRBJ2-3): NAGVMQNPRHLVRRRGQEARLRCSPMKGHSHVYWYRQLPEEGLKFMVYLQKENIIDESGMPKERFSAEFPKEGPSILRIQQVVRGDSAAYFCASSPPLAGGGTDTQYFGPGTRLTVL.

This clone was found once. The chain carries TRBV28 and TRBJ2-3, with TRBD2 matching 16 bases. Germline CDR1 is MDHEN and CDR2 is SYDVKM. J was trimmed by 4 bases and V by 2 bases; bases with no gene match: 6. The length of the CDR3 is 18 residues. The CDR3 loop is CASSLRGLAGGPSDTQYF. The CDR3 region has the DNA TGTGCCAGCAGTTTAAGGGGACTAGCGGGAGGGCCATCAGATACGCAGTATTTT.

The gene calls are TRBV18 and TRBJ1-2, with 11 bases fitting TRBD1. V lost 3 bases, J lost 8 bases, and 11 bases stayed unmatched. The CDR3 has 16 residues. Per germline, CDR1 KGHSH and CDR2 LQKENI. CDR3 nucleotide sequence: TGTGCCAGCTCACCTTCGAGCGGACAGGGGGCCGGAGGCTACACCTTC. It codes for CASSPSSGQGAGGYTF. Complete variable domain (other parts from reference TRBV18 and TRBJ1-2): NAGVMQNPRHLVRRRGQEARLRCSPMKGHSHVYWYRQLPEEGLKFMVYLQKENIIDESGMPKERFSAEFPKEGPSILRIQQVVRGDSAAYFCASSPSSGQGAGGYTFGSGTRLTVV.

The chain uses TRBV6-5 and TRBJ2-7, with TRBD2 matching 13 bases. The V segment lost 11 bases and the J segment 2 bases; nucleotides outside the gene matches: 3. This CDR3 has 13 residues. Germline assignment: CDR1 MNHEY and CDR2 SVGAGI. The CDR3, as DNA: TGTGCCGGGACTAGCGGGAATACCTACGAGCAGTACTTC. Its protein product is CAGTSGNTYEQYF.

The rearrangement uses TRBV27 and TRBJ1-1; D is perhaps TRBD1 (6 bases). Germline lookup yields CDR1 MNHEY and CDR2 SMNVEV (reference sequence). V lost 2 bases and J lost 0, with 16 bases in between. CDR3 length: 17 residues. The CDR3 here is CASSLSLDRFLNTEAFF. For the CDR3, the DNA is TGTGCCAGCAGTTTAAGTTTAGACAGGTTTCTGAACACTGAAGCTTTCTTT.

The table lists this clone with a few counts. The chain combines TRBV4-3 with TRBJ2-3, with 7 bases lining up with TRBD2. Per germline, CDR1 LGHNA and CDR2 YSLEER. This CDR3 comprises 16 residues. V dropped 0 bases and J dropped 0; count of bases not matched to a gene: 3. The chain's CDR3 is CASSQDGGSSTDTQYF. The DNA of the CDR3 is TGCGCCAGCAGCCAAGACGGGGGGAGCAGCACAGATACGCAGTATTTT.

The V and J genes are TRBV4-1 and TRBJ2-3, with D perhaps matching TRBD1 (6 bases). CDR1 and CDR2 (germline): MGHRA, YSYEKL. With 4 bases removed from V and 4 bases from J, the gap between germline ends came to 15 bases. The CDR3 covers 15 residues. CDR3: CASSLNDRWADTQYF. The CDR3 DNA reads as TGCGCCAGCAGCCTAAACGACAGGTGGGCAGATACGCAGTATTTT.

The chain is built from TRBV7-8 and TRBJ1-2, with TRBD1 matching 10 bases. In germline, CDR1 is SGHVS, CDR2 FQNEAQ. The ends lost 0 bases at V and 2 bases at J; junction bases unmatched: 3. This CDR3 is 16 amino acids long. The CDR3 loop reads CASSLAGGQGNYGYTF. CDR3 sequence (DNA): TGTGCCAGCAGCTTAGCAGGGGGACAGGGGAACTATGGCTACACCTTC.

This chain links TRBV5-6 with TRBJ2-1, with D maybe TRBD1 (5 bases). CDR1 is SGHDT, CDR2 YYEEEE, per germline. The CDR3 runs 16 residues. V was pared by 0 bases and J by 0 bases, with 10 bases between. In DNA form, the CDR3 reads TGTGCCAGCAGCTTGGAAAGGGGCTACTCCTACAATGAGCAGTTCTTC. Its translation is CASSLERGYSYNEQFF.

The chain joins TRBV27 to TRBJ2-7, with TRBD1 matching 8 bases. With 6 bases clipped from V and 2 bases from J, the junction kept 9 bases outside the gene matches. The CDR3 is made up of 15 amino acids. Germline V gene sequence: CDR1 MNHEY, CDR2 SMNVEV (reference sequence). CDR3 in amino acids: CASRPWTGSTYEQYF. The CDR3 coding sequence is TGTGCCAGCAGGCCTTGGACAGGGAGCACCTACGAGCAGTACTTC.

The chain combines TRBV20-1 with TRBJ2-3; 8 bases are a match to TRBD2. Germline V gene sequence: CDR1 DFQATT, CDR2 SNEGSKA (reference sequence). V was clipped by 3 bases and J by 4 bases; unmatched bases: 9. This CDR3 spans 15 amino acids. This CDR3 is CSASGREESPDTQYF. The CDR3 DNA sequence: TGCAGTGCTAGTGGGCGGGAGGAATCCCCAGATACGCAGTATTTT.